The next 5 T cell receptor beta chains were all read from a single sample in a study of T cells in Graves' hyperthyroidism and ophthalmopathy. There were TCR beta CDR3 regions amplified from RNA transcripts. First-round RT-PCR targeting the TCR CDR3 was performed with the HTBI primer set. Each CDR3 protein gets one entry after TCRdb re-called the multiplex PCR reads with MiXCR. The sample gives around 250,000 distinct CDR3 sequences, roughly 15% of which show up once; 10% to 15% is in the top ten. The sample taken for sequencing was blood. These TCRs come from a woman aged 40 to 50 with Graves' hyperthyroidism that later progressed to Graves' ophthalmopathy.

This clonotype came up many times. The CDR3 here is CSGAGAVTDTQYF. The CDR3 nucleotides are TGCAGCGGAGCGGGAGCCGTTACAGATACGCAGTATTTT. This chain links TRBV29-1 with TRBJ2-3, with TRBD2 matching 8 bases. V was clipped by 7 bases and J by 3 bases; unmatched bases: 6. Per the germline V gene, CDR1 is SQVTM and CDR2 is ANQGSEA. The length of the CDR3 is 13 residues.

The V call is TRBV6-1, the J call TRBJ2-7; D not resolved. Looked up from germline, CDR1 is MNHNS and CDR2 is SASEGT. The CDR3 loop spans 13 amino acids. V shed 2 bases and J shed 5 bases, with 10 bases lying between them. CDR3: CASSEILRDEQYF. Here the CDR3 DNA reads TGTGCCAGCAGTGAAATCCTCCGCGACGAGCAGTACTTC.

This clonotype was picked up many times. This chain links TRBV12-3 or TRBV12-4 with TRBJ1-1; 7 positions agree with TRBD1. The CDR3 spans 15 residues. The junction had 7 bases not matched to a gene; V was cut back by 5 bases and J by 1 base. CDR3 sequence (DNA): TGTGCCAGCAGTCCTAAGACAGGGTCGAACACTGAAGCTTTCTTT. It specifies CASSPKTGSNTEAFF.

Concerning this clonotype: Possible read error: a much larger clone is one base away. This chain uses TRBV20-1 with TRBJ2-5; 7 nucleotides line up with TRBD2. Germline V lookup: CDR1 DFQATT, CDR2 SNEGSKA (reference sequence). The length of the CDR3 is 13 residues. CDR3 sequence: CSARFGGRESQYF. The CDR3 DNA reads as TGCAGTGCTAGATTCGGGGGGAGAGAGTCCCAGTACTTC.

This clonotype was found many times. The chain couples TRBV20-1 to TRBJ2-2; 9 positions agree with TRBD2. With V trimmed by 0 bases and J by 3 bases, 2 bases remained unmatched. CDR1 and CDR2 (germline): DFQATT, SNEGSKA (reference sequence). CDR3 length: 15 residues. CDR3 nucleotides: TGCAGTGCTAGAGAAGGACTAGCGTACACCGGGGAGCTGTTTTTT. Translating gives CSAREGLAYTGELFF.